This TCR beta chain was recovered during a study of CD8+CD57+ T cells in acquired aplastic anemia. Across the study: Yields of DNA that came from sorted CD4+ and CD8+ cells averaged roughly 3 ug. In CD4+ cells, healthy donors produced an average of approximately 11 million reads. Study-level points and caveats: Patients and healthy controls showed no significant CD8+ Simpson's diversity difference. Fewer than 30 CD8+ CDR3 sequences were shared between patients and controls.

Details on this clonotype: The antigen remains undetermined. Mismatch with germline at one junction end may stem from a read error.

Profiling that covered TCR beta VDJ and CDR3 relied on genomic DNA as its template. MiXCR was run by TCRdb on the reads, yielding one entry per CDR3 protein. The table includes about 190,000 distinct CDR3 sequences, approximately 50% detected once. This CDR3 region has 14 residues. Germline lookup yields CDR1 SQVTM and CDR2 ANQGSEA. The chain joins TRBV29-1 to TRBJ2-5; TRBD2 matches at 9 bases. The sequenced sample consisted of sorted CD4+, CD8+, or CD8+CD57+ T cells (not recorded which) from PBMCs. This receptor was obtained from a human donor in good health, serving as a control. DNA of the CDR3: TGCAGTGTTGAACGGCGGGGGGGCCGAGTGACCCAGTACTTC. It is translated as CSVERRGGRVTQYF.